The subject of this entry is one TCR beta chain. Its cognate antigen is unknown. The record originates from a study of early T cells in non-severe SARS-CoV-2 infection. In the study overall: RNA in bulk from unsorted whole blood was sequenced, and chains were unpaired.

Individual cDNA molecules received unique molecular identifiers. TCRdb reprocessed the 5' RACE reads with MiXCR, giving one entry per CDR3 protein. The sample carries approximately 77,000 distinct CDR3 sequences, around 15% recorded once. The germline V and J ends were trimmed by 5 bases and 0 bases, with 15 bases remaining between them. The CDR3 consists of 16 residues. Germline V CDR1 and CDR2: SEHNR, FQNEAQ (reference sequence). Findings and caveats of the study: Anti-spike CD8 specificities were favored by VDJdb matching, whose results missed private and CD4 specificities.

The V and J genes are TRBV7-9 and TRBJ2-3; weak D call: TRBD2 (6 bases). Material for sequencing was whole blood. The clonotype originates from an adult who was a healthcare worker with PCR-confirmed SARS-CoV-2 infection or an uninfected control (not recorded which). The CDR3 DNA follows: TGTGCCAGCAGCGCGCTACGGGGGTTTAGCACAGATACGCAGTATTTT. This gives the protein CASSALRGFSTDTQYF.